A single sample is the source of the 5 T cell receptor beta chains below, sequenced in a study of blood T cell repertoires in COVID-19. Clones were read by immunoSEQ multiplex PCR, and TCRdb kept only the in-frame ones, dropping some. The table has 260,000 or so clones, around 83% seen once. The sequenced material came from peripheral blood. The receptors come from a man aged 80 or over with acute or convalescent COVID-19.

J is TRBJ2-2 and V is TRBV11-2, with 7 bases aligning to TRBD1. Germline CDR1 and CDR2: SGHAT and FQNNGV. The CDR3 extends over 14 amino acids. V lost 5 bases and J lost 3; bases outside the gene matches: 3. CDR3 region: CASSRDSDTGELFF. In DNA form, the CDR3 reads TGTGCCAGCAGCCGGGACAGCGACACCGGGGAGCTGTTTTTT.

This clone has more than one count but fewer than ten. The V gene is TRBV5-8, the J gene TRBJ2-7; 14 bases are a match to TRBD2. Germline lookup yields CDR1 SGHTS and CDR2 YDEGEE. CDR3 length: 18 residues. Unmatched junction bases numbered 19, after V lost 8 bases and J lost 6 bases. The chain's CDR3 is CASPVTGLAGDGVGEQYF. CDR3 sequence (DNA): TGTGCCAGTCCTGTTACGGGACTAGCGGGAGACGGGGTCGGCGAGCAGTACTTC.

V gene TRBV5-1 combines with J gene TRBJ2-1, with 9 bases that match TRBD2. CDR1 is SGHRS and CDR2 is YFSETQ in the germline V gene. V gave up 4 bases and J gave up 2 bases; unmatched junction bases: 7. The CDR3 length is 16 residues. CDR3 sequence reads: CASSLLSGRTYNEQFF. The CDR3 coding sequence is TGCGCCAGCAGCCTCCTAAGCGGGAGGACCTACAATGAGCAGTTCTTC.

The rearrangement links TRBV24-1 to TRBJ2-3; D gene ambiguous. The V end was cut by 4 bases, the J end by 5 bases, with 15 bases between. The length of the CDR3 is 15 residues. Germline V gene sequence: CDR1 KGHDR, CDR2 SFDVKD. The CDR3 DNA sequence: TGTGCCACCAGTGACCGCGACAAGTGGAAAGATACGCAGTATTTT. The encoded protein is CATSDRDKWKDTQYF.

V and J are TRBV6-5 and TRBJ1-2, with D tentatively TRBD1 (6 bases). The length of the CDR3 is 16 residues. V lost 0 bases and J 0 bases, leaving 11 bases between the germline ends. Germline values: CDR1 MNHEY, CDR2 SVGAGI. This chain's CDR3 is CASSYSLSGANYGYTF. The CDR3 nucleotides are TGTGCCAGCAGTTACTCCCTTTCAGGGGCTAACTATGGCTACACCTTC.